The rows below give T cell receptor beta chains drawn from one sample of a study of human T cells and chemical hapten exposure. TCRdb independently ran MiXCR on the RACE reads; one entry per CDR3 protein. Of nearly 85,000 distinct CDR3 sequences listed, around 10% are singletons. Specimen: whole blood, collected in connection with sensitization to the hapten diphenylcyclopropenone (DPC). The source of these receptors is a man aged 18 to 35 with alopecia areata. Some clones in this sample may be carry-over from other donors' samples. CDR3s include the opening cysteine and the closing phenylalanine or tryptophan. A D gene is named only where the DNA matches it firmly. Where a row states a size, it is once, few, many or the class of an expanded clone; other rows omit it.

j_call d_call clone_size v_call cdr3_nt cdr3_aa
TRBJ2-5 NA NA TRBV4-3 TGCGCCAGCAGCCAAGATCCCAGCGGAGAGACCCAGTACTTC CASSQDPSGETQYF
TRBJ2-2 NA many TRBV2 TGTGCCAGCAGTAACGGACCGAGGGGCACCGGGGAGCTGTTTTTT CASSNGPRGTGELFF
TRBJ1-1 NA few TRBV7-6 TGTGCCAGCAGCTTAGGGGCAGGTATGAACACTGAAGCTTTCTTT CASSLGAGMNTEAFF
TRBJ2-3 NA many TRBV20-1 TGCAGTGCTAGATGGGGGGAGACCACAGATACGCAGTATTTT CSARWGETTDTQYF
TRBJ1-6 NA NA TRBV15 TGTGCCACCAGCATCACGCATACCTATAATTCACCCCTCCACTTT CATSITHTYNSPLHF
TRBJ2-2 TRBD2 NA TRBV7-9 TGTGCCAGCAGTTCGAATTTTGGACTAGCAGACACCGGGGAGCTGTTTTTT CASSSNFGLADTGELFF
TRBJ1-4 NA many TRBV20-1 TGCAGTGCTAGTAGCAGGGTGGGGAATGAAAAACTGTTTTTT CSASSRVGNEKLFF
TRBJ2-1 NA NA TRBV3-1 TGTGCCAGCAGCCAGATTTACAATGAGCAGTTCTTC CASSQIYNEQFF
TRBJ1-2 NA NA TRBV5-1 TGCGCCAGCAGCTTCCGGGTTTCCTATGGCTACACCTTC CASSFRVSYGYTF
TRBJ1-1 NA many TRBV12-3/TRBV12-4 TGTGCCAGCAGTTTATCGGGGGGCCATACTGAAGCTTTCTTT CASSLSGGHTEAFF
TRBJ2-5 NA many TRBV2 TGTGCCAGCATGCGGGGAAGCCAAGAGACCCAGTACTTC CASMRGSQETQYF
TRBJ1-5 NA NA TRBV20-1 TGCAGTGCTAGAGGGGGGCGGGAGCCCCAGCATTTT CSARGGREPQHF
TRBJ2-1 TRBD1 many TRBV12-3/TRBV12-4 TGTGCCAGCAGGGTACCGGGACAGTCCTACAATGAGCAGTTCTTC CASRVPGQSYNEQFF
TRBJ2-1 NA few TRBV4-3 TGCGCCAGCAGCCAAGATGGGCGGGCGGGTTACAATGAGCAGTTCTTC CASSQDGRAGYNEQFF
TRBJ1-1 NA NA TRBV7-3 TGTGCCAGCAGCGCCGATCTGAACACTGAAGCTTTCTTT CASSADLNTEAFF
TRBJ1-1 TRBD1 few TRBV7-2 TGTGCCAGCAGCCTCAGGGGGCGACACACTGAAGCTTTCTTT CASSLRGRHTEAFF
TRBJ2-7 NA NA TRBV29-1 TGCAGCGTAGGGAGCGCCGAGCAGTACTTC CSVGSAEQYF
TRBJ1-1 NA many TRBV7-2 TGTGCCAGCAGCTTAGGTCCAGGTACCACTGAAGCTTTCTTT CASSLGPGTTEAFF
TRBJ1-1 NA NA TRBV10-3 TGTGCCATCAGTGTAGACAAAGGCACTGAAGCTTTCTTT CAISVDKGTEAFF
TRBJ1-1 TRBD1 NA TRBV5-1 TGCGCCAGCAGCTGGGACAGGGGGAACACTGAAGCTTTCTTT CASSWDRGNTEAFF
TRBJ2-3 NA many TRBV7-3 TGTGCCAGCAGCTTACGCGGGGCGACAGGGAGGACAGATACGCAGTATTTT CASSLRGATGRTDTQYF
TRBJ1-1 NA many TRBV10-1 TGCGCCAGCAGACAGGGCTTGAACACTGAAGCTTTCTTT CASRQGLNTEAFF
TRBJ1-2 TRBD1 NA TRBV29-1 TGCAGCGCTGAGACCTTGGACAGGGCGCCTTATGGCTACACCTTC CSAETLDRAPYGYTF
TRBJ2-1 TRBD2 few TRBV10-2 TGCGCCAGCAGTGAGCCGACTAGCGGGGGGGCCAACCACAATGAGCAGTTCTTC CASSEPTSGGANHNEQFF
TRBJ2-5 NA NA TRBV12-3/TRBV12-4 TGTGCCAGCAGTGGGGGGATACGAGAGACCCAGTACTTC CASSGGIRETQYF
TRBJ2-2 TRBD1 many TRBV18 TGTGCCAGCTCACCCCAGGACAGGGGGAGCACCGGGGAGCTGTTTTTT CASSPQDRGSTGELFF
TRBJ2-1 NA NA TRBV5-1 TGCGCCAGCAGCCCTTTAGTGGCCTACAATGAGCAGTTCTTC CASSPLVAYNEQFF
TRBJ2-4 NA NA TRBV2 TGTGCCAGCATAGGACGTACCAAAAACATTCAGTACTTC CASIGRTKNIQYF
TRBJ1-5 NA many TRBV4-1 TGCGCCAGCAGCCACCCTTTGGGTGACAGGCGCAATCAGCCCCAGCATTTT CASSHPLGDRRNQPQHF
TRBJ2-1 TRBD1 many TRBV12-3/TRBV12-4 TGTGCCAGCAGCCCCCGGACAGGGGCTTACAATGAGCAGTTCTTC CASSPRTGAYNEQFF
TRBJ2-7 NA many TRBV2 TGTGCCAGCAGTGAAAACAGGGAGTACGAGCAGTACTTC CASSENREYEQYF
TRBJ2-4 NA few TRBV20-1 TGCAGTGCTAGAGATCTGGGACATACCCGAGGAAACATTCAGTACTTC CSARDLGHTRGNIQYF
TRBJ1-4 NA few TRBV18 TGTGCCAGCTCACAGTCCAGGGATGAAAAACTGTTTTTT CASSQSRDEKLFF
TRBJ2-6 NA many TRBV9 TGTGCCAGCAGCGATCCCAGGGGCTCGTCCTCTGGGGCCAACGTCCTGACTTTC CASSDPRGSSSGANVLTF
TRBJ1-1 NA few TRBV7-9 TGTGCCAGCAGCCCCCGGACGAACACTGAAGCTTTCTTT CASSPRTNTEAFF
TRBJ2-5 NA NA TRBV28 TGTGCCAGCAGTGTCCCATACCAAGAGACCCAGTACTTC CASSVPYQETQYF
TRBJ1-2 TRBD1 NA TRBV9 TGTGCCAGCAGCGTTTCAGGGGGCACTGGCTACACCTTC CASSVSGGTGYTF
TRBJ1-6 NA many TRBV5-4 TGTGCCAGCAGCCCCAGGGGTGGCACCTATAATTCACCCCTCCACTTT CASSPRGGTYNSPLHF
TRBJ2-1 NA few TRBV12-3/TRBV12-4 TGTGCCAGCAGTTTTCCGCGGGGCGAGCAGTTCTTC CASSFPRGEQFF
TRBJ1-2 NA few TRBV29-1 TGCAGCGTTGAAAGTGGCCAGGGGCAGAGCTATGGCTACACCTTC CSVESGQGQSYGYTF
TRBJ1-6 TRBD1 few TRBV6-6 TGTGCCAGCAGTTACATTCACCAGGGGGGAAAGTATAATTCACCCCTCCACTTT CASSYIHQGGKYNSPLHF
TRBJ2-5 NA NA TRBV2 TGTGCCAGCAGACCCGGGACGGGGGACTGGGCCCAGTACTTC CASRPGTGDWAQYF
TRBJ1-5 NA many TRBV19 TGTGCCAGTAGTTCCGAACGGACAGGCAATCAGCCCCAGCATTTT CASSSERTGNQPQHF
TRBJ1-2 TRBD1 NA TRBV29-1 TGCAGCGTTGCGACAGGGGGCACCTCTGGCTACACCTTC CSVATGGTSGYTF
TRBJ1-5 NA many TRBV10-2 TGCGCCAGCAGTGGGGTCGGGGCAGCACTCTATAGCAATCAGCCCCAGCATTTT CASSGVGAALYSNQPQHF
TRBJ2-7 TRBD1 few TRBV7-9 TGTGCCAGCAGCTTCTTCCGGACAGGGGGACCCTACGAGCAGTACTTC CASSFFRTGGPYEQYF
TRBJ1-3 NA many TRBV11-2 TGTGCCAGCAGCTTACTCCGGGGAAGAATGGCTGGAAACACCATATATTTT CASSLLRGRMAGNTIYF